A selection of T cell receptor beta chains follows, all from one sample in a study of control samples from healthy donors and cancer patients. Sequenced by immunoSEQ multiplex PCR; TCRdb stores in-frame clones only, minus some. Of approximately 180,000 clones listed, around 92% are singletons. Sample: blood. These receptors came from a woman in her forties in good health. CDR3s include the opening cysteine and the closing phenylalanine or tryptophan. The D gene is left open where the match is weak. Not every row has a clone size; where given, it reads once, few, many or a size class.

CDR3aa: CASSPRRGAANEKLFF
CDR3nt: TGTGCCAGCTCACCACGTCGGGGGGCGGCTAATGAAAAACTGTTTTTT
abundance: few
v_gene: TRBV18
j_gene: TRBJ1-4
d_gene: -

CDR3aa: CATKGDRGDTQYF
CDR3nt: TGTGCCACTAAGGGGGACAGAGGGGATACGCAGTATTTT
abundance: -
v_gene: TRBV10-3
j_gene: TRBJ2-3
d_gene: TRBD1

CDR3aa: CATSVDRASGNTIYF
CDR3nt: TGTGCCACCAGCGTGGACAGAGCCTCTGGAAACACCATATATTTT
abundance: -
v_gene: TRBV15
j_gene: TRBJ1-3
d_gene: -

CDR3aa: CASSDMDIFDGAFF
CDR3nt: TGTGCCAGCAGTGATATGGATATATTTGATGGAGCTTTCTTT
abundance: -
v_gene: TRBV2
j_gene: TRBJ1-1
d_gene: -

CDR3aa: CASSSYTDRVHGYTF
CDR3nt: TGTGCCAGCAGCTCATATACGGACAGGGTCCATGGCTACACCTTC
abundance: -
v_gene: TRBV5-4
j_gene: TRBJ1-2
d_gene: TRBD1

CDR3aa: CASSSTDSNQPQHF
CDR3nt: TGTGCCAGCAGCTCGACAGATAGCAATCAGCCCCAGCATTTT
abundance: -
v_gene: TRBV11-2
j_gene: TRBJ1-5
d_gene: -

CDR3aa: CASSLEARGAYGYTF
CDR3nt: TGTGCCAGCAGCTTAGAAGCAAGGGGCGCATATGGCTACACCTTC
abundance: -
v_gene: TRBV7-8
j_gene: TRBJ1-2
d_gene: -

CDR3aa: CASSAGDSLGQPQHF
CDR3nt: TGTGCCAGCAGTGCTGGGGACAGTCTTGGTCAGCCCCAGCATTTT
abundance: -
v_gene: TRBV2
j_gene: TRBJ1-5
d_gene: TRBD1

CDR3aa: CAISESRHPGEQYF
CDR3nt: TGTGCCATCAGTGAGTCCCGTCACCCGGGGGAGCAGTACTTC
abundance: -
v_gene: TRBV10-3
j_gene: TRBJ2-7
d_gene: -

CDR3aa: CASSREGYGYTF
CDR3nt: TGTGCCAGCAGCAGGGAGGGTTATGGCTACACCTTC
abundance: -
v_gene: TRBV6-5
j_gene: TRBJ1-2
d_gene: -

CDR3aa: CASSSRWGGYGYTF
CDR3nt: TGTGCCAGCAGCTCTAGGTGGGGTGGCTATGGCTACACCTTC
abundance: -
v_gene: TRBV11-2
j_gene: TRBJ1-2
d_gene: -

CDR3aa: CASSIAVWGAPETDTQYF
CDR3nt: TGTGCCAGTAGTATCGCAGTCTGGGGGGCGCCAGAGACAGATACGCAGTATTTT
abundance: -
v_gene: TRBV19
j_gene: TRBJ2-3
d_gene: -

CDR3aa: CASSPAGTAYEQYF
CDR3nt: TGTGCCAGCAGTCCTGCCGGGACAGCGTACGAGCAGTACTTC
abundance: -
v_gene: TRBV6-1
j_gene: TRBJ2-7
d_gene: TRBD1

CDR3aa: CASSLGGQGLGYEQYF
CDR3nt: TGTGCCAGCAGCTTGGGGGGACAGGGGCTCGGCTACGAGCAGTACTTC
abundance: -
v_gene: TRBV5-8
j_gene: TRBJ2-7
d_gene: TRBD1

CDR3aa: CASLLVEGVGNQPQHF
CDR3nt: TGTGCCAGCTTACTCGTTGAGGGAGTAGGCAATCAGCCCCAGCATTTT
abundance: -
v_gene: TRBV27
j_gene: TRBJ1-5
d_gene: -

CDR3aa: CASSLVNGNTIYF
CDR3nt: TGTGCCAGCAGCTTAGTTAACGGAAACACCATATATTTT
abundance: -
v_gene: TRBV7-9
j_gene: TRBJ1-3
d_gene: -

CDR3aa: CASSYSHRFHGELFF
CDR3nt: TGTGCCAGCAGTTACTCCCACAGGTTTCACGGGGAGCTGTTTTTT
abundance: once
v_gene: TRBV6-2/TRBV6-3
j_gene: TRBJ2-2
d_gene: -

CDR3aa: CASSLAVGTNEQFF
CDR3nt: TGCGCCAGCAGCTTGGCCGTGGGAACCAATGAGCAGTTCTTC
abundance: -
v_gene: TRBV5-1
j_gene: TRBJ2-1
d_gene: -

CDR3aa: CASSQDIITNYGYTF
CDR3nt: TGTGCCAGCAGCCAAGATATTATTACTAACTATGGCTACACCTTC
abundance: -
v_gene: TRBV7-9
j_gene: TRBJ1-2
d_gene: -

CDR3aa: CASSPFQGGLNTGELFF
CDR3nt: TGTGCCAGCTCACCATTCCAAGGGGGGCTTAACACCGGGGAGCTGTTTTTT
abundance: -
v_gene: TRBV18
j_gene: TRBJ2-2
d_gene: -

CDR3aa: CSATGTNSYEQYF
CDR3nt: TGCAGCGCTACCGGGACAAACTCCTACGAGCAGTACTTC
abundance: -
v_gene: TRBV29-1
j_gene: TRBJ2-7
d_gene: -

CDR3aa: CASTLTGGNTEAFF
CDR3nt: TGTGCCAGCACCTTGACAGGGGGAAACACTGAAGCTTTCTTT
abundance: -
v_gene: TRBV6-5
j_gene: TRBJ1-1
d_gene: TRBD1

CDR3aa: CASSEEGGSNYGYTF
CDR3nt: TGTGCCAGCAGTGAAGAGGGGGGATCGAACTATGGCTACACCTTC
abundance: -
v_gene: TRBV6-1
j_gene: TRBJ1-2
d_gene: -

CDR3aa: CASSQSPAQGYTF
CDR3nt: TGCGCCAGCAGCCAGTCACCAGCCCAGGGCTACACCTTC
abundance: -
v_gene: TRBV5-1
j_gene: TRBJ1-2
d_gene: -

CDR3aa: CASSFNSEQYF
CDR3nt: TGTGCCAGCAGCTTTAACTCCGAGCAGTACTTC
abundance: -
v_gene: TRBV13
j_gene: TRBJ2-7
d_gene: -

CDR3aa: CASSFGREVFSYEQYF
CDR3nt: TGCGCCAGCAGCTTTGGTAGGGAAGTCTTCTCCTACGAGCAGTACTTC
abundance: -
v_gene: TRBV5-1
j_gene: TRBJ2-7
d_gene: -

CDR3aa: CASRLRGPTGELFF
CDR3nt: TGTGCCAGCAGGCTTCGGGGCCCCACCGGGGAGCTGTTTTTT
abundance: -
v_gene: TRBV3-1/TRBV3-2
j_gene: TRBJ2-2
d_gene: -

CDR3aa: CASSLGSLSHYEQYF
CDR3nt: TGTGCCAGCAGCTTAGGATCCCTCAGCCATTACGAGCAGTACTTC
abundance: -
v_gene: TRBV11-2
j_gene: TRBJ2-7
d_gene: -

CDR3aa: CASSLASVSGNTIYF
CDR3nt: TGTGCCAGCAGCTTAGCTTCAGTCTCTGGAAACACCATATATTTT
abundance: -
v_gene: TRBV7-9
j_gene: TRBJ1-3
d_gene: -

CDR3aa: CASTSGTRLFF
CDR3nt: TGTGCCAGCACCTCCGGGACGCGGCTGTTTTTT
abundance: -
v_gene: TRBV12-3/TRBV12-4
j_gene: TRBJ2-2
d_gene: -

CDR3aa: CASSFGQGLGGYTF
CDR3nt: TGTGCCAGCAGCTTCGGACAGGGGTTGGGTGGCTACACCTTC
abundance: -
v_gene: TRBV5-6
j_gene: TRBJ1-2
d_gene: TRBD1

CDR3aa: CASSELGREDGYTF
CDR3nt: TGTGCCAGCAGTGAATTGGGGAGGGAGGATGGCTACACCTTC
abundance: -
v_gene: TRBV25-1
j_gene: TRBJ1-2
d_gene: -

CDR3aa: CATSRDIGYNSPLHF
CDR3nt: TGTGCCACCAGCAGAGATATAGGGTATAATTCACCCCTCCACTTT
abundance: -
v_gene: TRBV15
j_gene: TRBJ1-6
d_gene: -

CDR3aa: CASSFLAGGPYEQYF
CDR3nt: TGCGCCAGCAGCTTCCTAGCGGGGGGCCCCTACGAGCAGTACTTC
abundance: -
v_gene: TRBV5-1
j_gene: TRBJ2-7
d_gene: TRBD2

CDR3aa: CAISGSVEGYYTEAFF
CDR3nt: TGTGCCATCAGTGGGTCAGTCGAGGGTTATTACACTGAAGCTTTCTTT
abundance: -
v_gene: TRBV10-3
j_gene: TRBJ1-1
d_gene: -

CDR3aa: CASSMGLANTDTQYF
CDR3nt: TGTGCCAGTAGTATGGGTCTGGCTAACACAGATACGCAGTATTTT
abundance: -
v_gene: TRBV19
j_gene: TRBJ2-3
d_gene: -

CDR3aa: CAWSGRFVVGTGDDRNSPLHF
CDR3nt: TGTGCCTGGAGTGGACGATTCGTTGTAGGGACAGGGGATGATAGAAACTCACCCCTCCACTTT
abundance: -
v_gene: TRBV30
j_gene: TRBJ1-6
d_gene: TRBD1

CDR3aa: CASSLVEGATQYF
CDR3nt: TGTGCCAGCAGCTTAGTTGAGGGGGCCACGCAGTATTTT
abundance: -
v_gene: TRBV7-8
j_gene: TRBJ2-3
d_gene: TRBD1

CDR3aa: CASSLERGGDTQYF
CDR3nt: TGTGCCAGCAGCTTGGAGCGGGGGGGTGATACGCAGTATTTT
abundance: -
v_gene: TRBV5-4
j_gene: TRBJ2-3
d_gene: TRBD2

CDR3aa: CASSLNGLTPLHF
CDR3nt: TGTGCCAGCAGTTTAAACGGCTTAACACCCCTCCACTTT
abundance: -
v_gene: TRBV12-3/TRBV12-4
j_gene: TRBJ1-6
d_gene: -

CDR3aa: CASSPLLGGGIGGYTF
CDR3nt: TGTGCCAGCTCACCGCTACTGGGAGGGGGAATCGGTGGCTACACCTTC
abundance: -
v_gene: TRBV18
j_gene: TRBJ1-2
d_gene: -

CDR3aa: CASSLGNNAGEKLFF
CDR3nt: TGTGCCAGCAGCTTAGGGAACAATGCGGGTGAAAAACTGTTTTTT
abundance: -
v_gene: TRBV7-9
j_gene: TRBJ1-4
d_gene: -

CDR3aa: CASSPSTVPSGNTIYF
CDR3nt: TGTGCCAGCAGTCCGTCGACTGTGCCTTCTGGAAACACCATATATTTT
abundance: -
v_gene: TRBV27
j_gene: TRBJ1-3
d_gene: -

CDR3aa: CASSLSGAVAYNEQFF
CDR3nt: TGTGCCAGCAGCTTGTCGGGAGCTGTAGCATACAATGAGCAGTTCTTC
abundance: -
v_gene: TRBV7-6
j_gene: TRBJ2-1
d_gene: -

CDR3aa: CASSQSGGTDTQYF
CDR3nt: TGTGCCAGCAGCCAAAGCGGGGGGACAGATACGCAGTATTTT
abundance: -
v_gene: TRBV14
j_gene: TRBJ2-3
d_gene: TRBD2

CDR3aa: CASSTHQVGQPQHF
CDR3nt: TGTGCCAGCAGTACCCATCAGGTCGGGCAGCCCCAGCATTTT
abundance: -
v_gene: TRBV25-1
j_gene: TRBJ1-5
d_gene: -

CDR3aa: CASSWGRQGRSPLHF
CDR3nt: TGTGCCAGCAGCTGGGGGAGACAGGGTCGGTCACCCCTCCACTTT
abundance: -
v_gene: TRBV5-4
j_gene: TRBJ1-6
d_gene: TRBD1

CDR3aa: CASSPPGLSGANVLTF
CDR3nt: TGTGCCAGCTCACCACCAGGGCTCTCTGGGGCCAACGTCCTGACTTTC
abundance: -
v_gene: TRBV18
j_gene: TRBJ2-6
d_gene: -

CDR3aa: CASSQLQVSGNTIYF
CDR3nt: TGTGCCAGCAGCCAATTACAAGTCTCTGGAAACACCATATATTTT
abundance: -
v_gene: TRBV3-1/TRBV3-2
j_gene: TRBJ1-3
d_gene: -

CDR3aa: CASSFDLWYEQYF
CDR3nt: TGTGCCAGCAGCTTCGACCTATGGTACGAGCAGTACTTC
abundance: -
v_gene: TRBV7-8
j_gene: TRBJ2-7
d_gene: -

CDR3aa: CASKAQRGYQETQYF
CDR3nt: TGTGCCAGCAAGGCCCAGCGGGGCTACCAAGAGACCCAGTACTTC
abundance: -
v_gene: TRBV2
j_gene: TRBJ2-5
d_gene: TRBD2

CDR3aa: CASSPIRGGGTAGTDTQYF
CDR3nt: TGTGCCAGCTCACCAATCAGAGGAGGTGGGACAGCTGGCACAGATACGCAGTATTTT
abundance: -
v_gene: TRBV18
j_gene: TRBJ2-3
d_gene: TRBD1

CDR3aa: CASSEALGGVGKYF
CDR3nt: TGTGCCAGCAGTGAAGCCCTCGGAGGGGTTGGGAAGTACTTC
abundance: -
v_gene: TRBV2
j_gene: TRBJ2-7
d_gene: -

CDR3aa: CASSLNGPDTEAFF
CDR3nt: TGTGCCAGCAGCCTCAACGGGCCGGACACTGAAGCTTTCTTT
abundance: once
v_gene: TRBV6-5
j_gene: TRBJ1-1
d_gene: -

CDR3aa: CASSASGGYTGELFF
CDR3nt: TGTGCCAGTAGTGCTAGCGGGGGTTACACCGGGGAGCTGTTTTTT
abundance: -
v_gene: TRBV19
j_gene: TRBJ2-2
d_gene: TRBD2